This is a list of T cell receptor beta chains from one sample in a study of identical twins. TCRdb ran MiXCR on the 5' RACE reads and lists one entry per CDR3 protein. The sample includes about 530,000 distinct CDR3 sequences, approximately 20% seen only once; the top ten take 0.4% to 0.6%. Separately, the same data were catalogued under a study of yellow fever vaccine responses in identical twins.

The sequenced material came from CD4+ T cells sorted from blood. The origin of the receptors is a woman aged 18-35 years in good health. Both conserved end residues are part of each CDR3. Each record gives: clone size, J gene, V gene, D gene, CDR3 protein, CDR3 DNA. The D gene is left open where the match is weak. Not all rows give a size; the values are once, few, many and, for expanded clones, a class.

clone_size: few
j_call: TRBJ2-7
v_call: TRBV20-1
d_call: NA
cdr3_aa: CSASPGGELGQYF
cdr3_nt: TGCAGTGCTAGTCCGGGGGGCGAACTCGGGCAGTACTTC

clone_size: NA
j_call: TRBJ2-6
v_call: TRBV2
d_call: TRBD1
cdr3_aa: CASSVQGQGAAGANVLTF
cdr3_nt: TGTGCCAGCAGTGTCCAGGGACAGGGGGCGGCTGGGGCCAACGTCCTGACTTTC

clone_size: NA
j_call: TRBJ1-2
v_call: TRBV10-3
d_call: NA
cdr3_aa: CAISESAGRVNSYGYTF
cdr3_nt: TGTGCCATCAGTGAGTCGGCGGGCAGGGTAAACTCCTATGGCTACACCTTC

clone_size: NA
j_call: TRBJ2-1
v_call: TRBV3-1
d_call: TRBD2
cdr3_aa: CASSQAAAGYNEQFF
cdr3_nt: TGTGCCAGCAGCCAAGCGGCAGCGGGGTACAATGAGCAGTTCTTC

clone_size: NA
j_call: TRBJ2-1
v_call: TRBV2
d_call: TRBD2
cdr3_aa: CASSVTSGPIRNEQFF
cdr3_nt: TGTGCCAGCAGTGTTACTAGCGGTCCCATCCGCAATGAGCAGTTCTTC

clone_size: NA
j_call: TRBJ2-1
v_call: TRBV20-1
d_call: TRBD2
cdr3_aa: CSARGGLAQGNEQFF
cdr3_nt: TGCAGTGCTAGAGGGGGACTAGCCCAGGGAAATGAGCAGTTCTTC

clone_size: few
j_call: TRBJ1-1
v_call: TRBV19
d_call: NA
cdr3_aa: CASSIVSNTEAFF
cdr3_nt: TGTGCCAGTAGTATAGTGTCTAACACTGAAGCTTTCTTT

clone_size: NA
j_call: TRBJ2-1
v_call: TRBV12-3/TRBV12-4
d_call: TRBD1
cdr3_aa: CASSQPSTGVNEQFF
cdr3_nt: TGTGCCAGCAGCCAACCCTCGACAGGGGTCAATGAGCAGTTCTTC

clone_size: NA
j_call: TRBJ2-2
v_call: TRBV28
d_call: NA
cdr3_aa: CASSPPLGFTGELFF
cdr3_nt: TGTGCCAGCAGTCCACCTTTGGGATTCACCGGGGAGCTGTTTTTT

clone_size: once
j_call: TRBJ2-5
v_call: TRBV27
d_call: NA
cdr3_aa: CASSLAGLEGTQYF
cdr3_nt: TGTGCCAGCAGTTTAGCAGGGTTGGAAGGGACCCAGTACTTC

clone_size: NA
j_call: TRBJ1-2
v_call: TRBV19
d_call: NA
cdr3_aa: CASRTRNRNYGYTF
cdr3_nt: TGTGCCAGTAGGACACGGAATAGGAACTATGGCTACACCTTC

clone_size: few
j_call: TRBJ1-3
v_call: TRBV5-4
d_call: TRBD1
cdr3_aa: CASSMGQGMNTIYF
cdr3_nt: TGTGCCAGCAGCATGGGACAGGGAATGAACACCATATATTTT

clone_size: few
j_call: TRBJ2-4
v_call: TRBV6-5
d_call: NA
cdr3_aa: CASSYSPGLAKNIQYF
cdr3_nt: TGTGCCAGCAGTTACTCCCCCGGACTGGCCAAAAACATTCAGTACTTC

clone_size: NA
j_call: TRBJ2-5
v_call: TRBV28
d_call: NA
cdr3_aa: CASSRTGYQETQYF
cdr3_nt: TGTGCCAGCAGTAGAACAGGGTACCAAGAGACCCAGTACTTC

clone_size: NA
j_call: TRBJ1-1
v_call: TRBV2
d_call: NA
cdr3_aa: CASRRGVWGFNTEAFF
cdr3_nt: TGTGCCAGCAGGAGGGGGGTTTGGGGCTTTAACACTGAAGCTTTCTTT

clone_size: many
j_call: TRBJ2-2
v_call: TRBV6-5
d_call: NA
cdr3_aa: CASSSTGNTGELFF
cdr3_nt: TGCGCCAGCAGCTCCACAGGGAACACCGGGGAGCTGTTTTTT

clone_size: few
j_call: TRBJ2-7
v_call: TRBV3-1
d_call: TRBD2
cdr3_aa: CASSQAKGLAGGYEQYF
cdr3_nt: TGTGCCAGCAGCCAAGCAAAGGGACTAGCAGGAGGATACGAGCAGTACTTC

clone_size: few
j_call: TRBJ2-3
v_call: TRBV7-2
d_call: NA
cdr3_aa: CASSFRKGRGDTQYF
cdr3_nt: TGTGCCAGCAGCTTTCGGAAGGGGCGGGGAGATACGCAGTATTTT

clone_size: NA
j_call: TRBJ2-2
v_call: TRBV29-1
d_call: NA
cdr3_aa: CSVAGPGELFF
cdr3_nt: TGCAGCGTTGCGGGGCCCGGGGAGCTGTTTTTT

clone_size: NA
j_call: TRBJ2-3
v_call: TRBV9
d_call: NA
cdr3_aa: CASSVGHGTDTQYF
cdr3_nt: TGTGCCAGCAGCGTAGGACATGGCACAGATACGCAGTATTTT

clone_size: few
j_call: TRBJ2-5
v_call: TRBV12-3/TRBV12-4
d_call: NA
cdr3_aa: CASSPYPLSTGTQYF
cdr3_nt: TGTGCCAGCAGTCCCTACCCCCTTAGTACGGGGACCCAGTACTTC

clone_size: NA
j_call: TRBJ1-1
v_call: TRBV10-3
d_call: TRBD1
cdr3_aa: CATNRGGTEAFF
cdr3_nt: TGTGCCACCAACAGGGGCGGCACTGAAGCTTTCTTT

clone_size: NA
j_call: TRBJ2-7
v_call: TRBV10-3
d_call: TRBD2
cdr3_aa: CAISGRAGADEQYF
cdr3_nt: TGTGCCATCAGTGGTAGAGCGGGAGCGGACGAGCAGTACTTC

clone_size: few
j_call: TRBJ2-7
v_call: TRBV27
d_call: NA
cdr3_aa: CASSLRGGIYEQYF
cdr3_nt: TGTGCCAGCAGTTTACGAGGGGGGATTTACGAGCAGTACTTC

clone_size: NA
j_call: TRBJ2-7
v_call: TRBV20-1
d_call: TRBD1
cdr3_aa: CSAAGTGGPYEQYF
cdr3_nt: TGCAGTGCTGCCGGGACAGGGGGCCCCTACGAGCAGTACTTC

clone_size: few
j_call: TRBJ1-1
v_call: TRBV6-5
d_call: NA
cdr3_aa: CASSYSAGTGNTEAFF
cdr3_nt: TGTGCCAGCAGTTACTCGGCAGGGACGGGGAACACTGAAGCTTTCTTT

clone_size: NA
j_call: TRBJ2-3
v_call: TRBV5-1
d_call: NA
cdr3_aa: CASSLGPGKTGPDTQYF
cdr3_nt: TGCGCCAGCAGCTTGGGCCCTGGGAAAACGGGGCCAGATACGCAGTATTTT

clone_size: few
j_call: TRBJ1-1
v_call: TRBV29-1
d_call: NA
cdr3_aa: CSVEGFTGNTEAFF
cdr3_nt: TGCAGCGTTGAAGGTTTTACAGGGAACACTGAAGCTTTCTTT

clone_size: NA
j_call: TRBJ2-1
v_call: TRBV5-1
d_call: TRBD2
cdr3_aa: CASTDGGGGSYNEQFF
cdr3_nt: TGCGCCAGCACCGACGGGGGGGGTGGATCCTACAATGAGCAGTTCTTC

clone_size: NA
j_call: TRBJ2-1
v_call: TRBV7-9
d_call: NA
cdr3_aa: CASSLEGRYNEQFF
cdr3_nt: TGTGCCAGCAGCTTAGAGGGGAGGTACAATGAGCAGTTCTTC

clone_size: NA
j_call: TRBJ2-5
v_call: TRBV7-8
d_call: NA
cdr3_aa: CASSPPLPDVTWTIQETQYF
cdr3_nt: TGTGCCAGCAGCCCCCCATTACCGGACGTTACGTGGACGATCCAAGAGACCCAGTACTTC

clone_size: NA
j_call: TRBJ2-5
v_call: TRBV5-1
d_call: NA
cdr3_aa: CASSLDTTSETQYF
cdr3_nt: TGCGCCAGCAGCTTAGACACGACATCTGAGACCCAGTACTTC

clone_size: NA
j_call: TRBJ2-7
v_call: TRBV5-1
d_call: NA
cdr3_aa: CASSLALRGYEQYF
cdr3_nt: TGCGCCAGCAGCTTGGCCCTTAGGGGCTACGAGCAGTACTTC

clone_size: NA
j_call: TRBJ2-1
v_call: TRBV6-5
d_call: NA
cdr3_aa: CASSYSIGSSYNEQFF
cdr3_nt: TGTGCCAGCAGTTACTCGATTGGCAGCTCCTACAATGAGCAGTTCTTC

clone_size: few
j_call: TRBJ2-3
v_call: TRBV20-1
d_call: NA
cdr3_aa: CSARQGGTDTQYF
cdr3_nt: TGCAGTGCTAGGCAGGGTGGTACAGATACGCAGTATTTT

clone_size: NA
j_call: TRBJ2-1
v_call: TRBV11-1
d_call: TRBD2
cdr3_aa: CASSLGRLAGQERFDNEQFF
cdr3_nt: TGTGCCAGCAGCTTGGGCCGACTAGCGGGACAGGAACGCTTCGACAATGAGCAGTTCTTC

clone_size: NA
j_call: TRBJ1-2
v_call: TRBV12-3/TRBV12-4
d_call: NA
cdr3_aa: CASSLGDNYGYTF
cdr3_nt: TGTGCCAGCAGTTTGGGGGACAACTATGGCTACACCTTC

clone_size: NA
j_call: TRBJ2-7
v_call: TRBV6-5
d_call: NA
cdr3_aa: CASSYSGGVGSYEQYF
cdr3_nt: TGTGCCAGCAGTTACTCGGGCGGAGTTGGGTCCTACGAGCAGTACTTC

clone_size: NA
j_call: TRBJ2-2
v_call: TRBV28
d_call: NA
cdr3_aa: CASSLFDAGELFF
cdr3_nt: TGTGCCAGCAGTTTATTCGACGCCGGGGAGCTGTTTTTT

clone_size: NA
j_call: TRBJ1-2
v_call: TRBV2
d_call: NA
cdr3_aa: CASTSVANYGYTF
cdr3_nt: TGTGCCAGCACATCGGTAGCTAACTATGGCTACACCTTC

clone_size: NA
j_call: TRBJ2-3
v_call: TRBV12-3/TRBV12-4
d_call: TRBD2
cdr3_aa: CASSSRGGDTQYF
cdr3_nt: TGTGCCAGCAGCTCGCGGGGGGGCGATACGCAGTATTTT

clone_size: NA
j_call: TRBJ2-2
v_call: TRBV5-6
d_call: TRBD2
cdr3_aa: CASSQGLAGSGELFF
cdr3_nt: TGTGCCAGCAGCCAGGGACTAGCAGGTTCCGGGGAGCTGTTTTTT

clone_size: NA
j_call: TRBJ2-2
v_call: TRBV2
d_call: NA
cdr3_aa: CASSEGVGHGELFF
cdr3_nt: TGTGCCAGCAGTGAGGGGGTCGGACACGGGGAGCTGTTTTTT

clone_size: NA
j_call: TRBJ2-1
v_call: TRBV9
d_call: TRBD2
cdr3_aa: CASSKRTSGSGDEQFF
cdr3_nt: TGTGCCAGCAGCAAGAGGACTAGCGGGAGTGGCGATGAGCAGTTCTTC

clone_size: NA
j_call: TRBJ1-6
v_call: TRBV9
d_call: TRBD1
cdr3_aa: CASSSEDRSPLHF
cdr3_nt: TGTGCCAGCAGCTCAGAGGACAGGTCACCCCTCCACTTT

clone_size: few
j_call: TRBJ2-1
v_call: TRBV7-2
d_call: NA
cdr3_aa: CASSPYLEGEWINEQFF
cdr3_nt: TGTGCCAGCAGCCCATACCTAGAGGGGGAGTGGATAAATGAGCAGTTCTTC

clone_size: NA
j_call: TRBJ1-6
v_call: TRBV20-1
d_call: NA
cdr3_aa: CSARDDRKNSPLHF
cdr3_nt: TGCAGTGCTAGAGATGACAGAAAAAATTCACCCCTCCACTTT

clone_size: few
j_call: TRBJ1-1
v_call: TRBV7-9
d_call: TRBD1
cdr3_aa: CASSPKRTGDFEAFF
cdr3_nt: TGTGCCAGCAGCCCCAAGCGGACAGGGGATTTTGAAGCTTTCTTT

clone_size: NA
j_call: TRBJ2-7
v_call: TRBV28
d_call: NA
cdr3_aa: CASRPRDRVIKQYF
cdr3_nt: TGTGCCAGCAGACCTCGGGACCGCGTTATCAAGCAGTACTTC

clone_size: NA
j_call: TRBJ1-1
v_call: TRBV18
d_call: TRBD1
cdr3_aa: CASSPPAGGGEAFF
cdr3_nt: TGTGCCAGCTCACCACCAGCAGGGGGCGGTGAAGCTTTCTTT

clone_size: NA
j_call: TRBJ2-7
v_call: TRBV5-1
d_call: TRBD2
cdr3_aa: CASSILAGGPYEQYF
cdr3_nt: TGCGCCAGCAGTATACTAGCGGGAGGGCCCTACGAGCAGTACTTC

clone_size: NA
j_call: TRBJ2-1
v_call: TRBV5-1
d_call: TRBD2
cdr3_aa: CASRPGLAGAMVYHEQFF
cdr3_nt: TGCGCCAGCCGACCGGGACTAGCGGGAGCAATGGTCTACCATGAGCAGTTCTTC

clone_size: few
j_call: TRBJ1-2
v_call: TRBV3-1
d_call: TRBD1
cdr3_aa: CASSQAWTGAVYGYTF
cdr3_nt: TGTGCCAGCAGCCAAGCTTGGACAGGGGCGGTCTATGGCTACACCTTC